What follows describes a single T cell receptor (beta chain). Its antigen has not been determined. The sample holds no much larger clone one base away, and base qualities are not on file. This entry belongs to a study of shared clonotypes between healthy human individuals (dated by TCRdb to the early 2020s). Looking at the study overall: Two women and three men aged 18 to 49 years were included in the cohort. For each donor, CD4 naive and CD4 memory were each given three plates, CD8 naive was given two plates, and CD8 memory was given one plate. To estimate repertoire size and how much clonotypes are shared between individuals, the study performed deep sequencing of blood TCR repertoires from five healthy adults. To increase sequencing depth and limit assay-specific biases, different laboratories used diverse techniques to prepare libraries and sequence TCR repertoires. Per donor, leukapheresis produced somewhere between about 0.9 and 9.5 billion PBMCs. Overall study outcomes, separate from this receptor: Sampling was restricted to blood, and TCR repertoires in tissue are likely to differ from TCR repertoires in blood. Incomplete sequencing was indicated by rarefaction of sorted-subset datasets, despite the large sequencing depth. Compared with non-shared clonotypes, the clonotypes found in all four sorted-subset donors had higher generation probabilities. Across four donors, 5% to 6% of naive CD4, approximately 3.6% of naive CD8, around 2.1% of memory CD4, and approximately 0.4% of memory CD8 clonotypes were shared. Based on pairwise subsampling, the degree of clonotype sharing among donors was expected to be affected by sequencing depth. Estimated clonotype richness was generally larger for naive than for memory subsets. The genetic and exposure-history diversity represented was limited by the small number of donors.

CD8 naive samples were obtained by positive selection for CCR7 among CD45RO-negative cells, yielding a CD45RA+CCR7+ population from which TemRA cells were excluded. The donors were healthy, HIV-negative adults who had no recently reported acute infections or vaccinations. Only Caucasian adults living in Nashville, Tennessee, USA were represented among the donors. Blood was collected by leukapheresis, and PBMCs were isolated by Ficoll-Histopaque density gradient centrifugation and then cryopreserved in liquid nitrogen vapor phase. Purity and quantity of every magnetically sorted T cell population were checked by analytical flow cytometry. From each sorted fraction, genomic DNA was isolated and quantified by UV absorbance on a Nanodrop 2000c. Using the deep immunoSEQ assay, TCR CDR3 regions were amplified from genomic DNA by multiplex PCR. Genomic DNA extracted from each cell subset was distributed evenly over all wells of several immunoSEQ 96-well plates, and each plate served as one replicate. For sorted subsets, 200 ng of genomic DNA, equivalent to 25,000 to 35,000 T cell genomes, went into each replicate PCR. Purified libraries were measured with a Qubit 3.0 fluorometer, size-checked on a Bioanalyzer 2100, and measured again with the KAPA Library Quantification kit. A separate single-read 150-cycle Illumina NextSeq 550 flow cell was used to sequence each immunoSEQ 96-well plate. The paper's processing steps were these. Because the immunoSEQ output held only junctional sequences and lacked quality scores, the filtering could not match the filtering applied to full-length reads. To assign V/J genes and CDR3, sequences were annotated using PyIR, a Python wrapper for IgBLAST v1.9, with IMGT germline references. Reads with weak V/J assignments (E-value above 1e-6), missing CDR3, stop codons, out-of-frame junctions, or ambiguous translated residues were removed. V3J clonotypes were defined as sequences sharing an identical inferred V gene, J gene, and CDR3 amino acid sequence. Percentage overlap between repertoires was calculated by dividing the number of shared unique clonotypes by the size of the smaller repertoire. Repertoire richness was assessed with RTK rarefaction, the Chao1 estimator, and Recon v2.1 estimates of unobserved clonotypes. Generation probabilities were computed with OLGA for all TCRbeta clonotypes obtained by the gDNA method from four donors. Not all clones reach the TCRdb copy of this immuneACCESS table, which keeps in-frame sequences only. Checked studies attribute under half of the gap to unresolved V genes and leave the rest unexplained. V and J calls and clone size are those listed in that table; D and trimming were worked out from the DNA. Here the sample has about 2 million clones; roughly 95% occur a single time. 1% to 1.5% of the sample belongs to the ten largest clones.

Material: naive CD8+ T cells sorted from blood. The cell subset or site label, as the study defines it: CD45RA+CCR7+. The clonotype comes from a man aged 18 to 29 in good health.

This receptor carries the CDR3 CASSITSGGAGDTQYF. The bases read TGTGCCAGCAGTATCACTAGCGGGGGGGCAGGAGATACGCAGTATTTT. This chain joins TRBV27 to TRBJ2-3; 13 junctional bases match TRBD2. CDR1 MNHEY and CDR2 SMNVEV are derived from the germline V gene (reference sequence). Including cysteine and phenylalanine, the CDR3 has 16 amino acids. Only the CDR3 part of the read is kept: 48 bases, read in frame from the first base. The germline V and J ends show losses of 5 bases and 5 bases respectively, and no gene match explains 7 bases of the junction.